Listed below are T cell receptor beta chains from one sample, sequenced in a study of breast tumors, draining lymph nodes, adjacent tissues. TCRdb re-called the multiplex PCR reads with MiXCR, one entry per CDR3 protein. The table has about 150,000 distinct CDR3 sequences, approximately 32% seen once. The sequenced sample was axillary lymph node tissue. The receptors were gathered from a female donor with breast cancer. Some clones in this sample may be carry-over from other donors' samples. Both conserved end residues are part of each CDR3. Fields, in order: V gene, D gene, J gene, clone size, CDR3 DNA, CDR3 protein. A D gene is named only where the DNA matches it firmly. Clone size is stated in some rows and not others, as once, few, many or a class when expanded.

V: TRBV7-9; D: NA; J: TRBJ1-4; size: NA; DNA: TGTGCCAGCAGCCCTACGGGGGGGCCCTCCTACAATGAAAAACTGTTTTTT; CDR3: CASSPTGGPSYNEKLFF
V: TRBV18; D: TRBD1; J: TRBJ2-1; size: NA; DNA: TGTGCCAGCTCACAGGGACAGCTTGAGCAGTTCTTC; CDR3: CASSQGQLEQFF
V: TRBV20-1; D: TRBD1; J: TRBJ1-1; size: few; DNA: TGCAGTGCCAGGGACAGGGCGATGAACACTGAAGCTTTCTTT; CDR3: CSARDRAMNTEAFF
V: TRBV20-1; D: NA; J: TRBJ1-1; size: few; DNA: TGCAGTGTTAGCTCGGGAGGCCCCGCTGCTTTCTTT; CDR3: CSVSSGGPAAFF
V: TRBV2; D: NA; J: TRBJ2-7; size: NA; DNA: TGTGCCAGCAGTGGTGGGTTTCCTTCCTACGAGCAGTACTTC; CDR3: CASSGGFPSYEQYF
V: TRBV20-1; D: NA; J: TRBJ2-2; size: NA; DNA: TGCAGTGCTCGCCCTGTGGGGGCTGCGAACACCGGGGAGCTGTCTTGG; CDR3: CSARPVGAANTGELSW
V: TRBV2; D: TRBD1; J: TRBJ1-2; size: NA; DNA: TGTGCCAGCAAAATTCAGGGGGACACCGGAACGTATAACTATGGCTACACCTTC; CDR3: CASKIQGDTGTYNYGYTF
V: TRBV24-1; D: TRBD2; J: TRBJ2-3; size: many; DNA: TGTGCCACCAGTGACCCCGGGGGGGGAGGCACAGATACGCAGTATTTT; CDR3: CATSDPGGGGTDTQYF
V: TRBV19; D: TRBD2; J: TRBJ2-1; size: few; DNA: TGTGCCAGTAGTACCTTTGCGGGGGGGGGGTACAATGAGCAGTCCTTC; CDR3: CASSTFAGGGYNEQSF
V: TRBV7-8; D: TRBD2; J: TRBJ2-5; size: many; DNA: TGTGCCAGCAGCAAGAACCAGCGGGGCAGCCGGGAGACCCAGTACTTC; CDR3: CASSKNQRGSRETQYF
V: TRBV24-1; D: NA; J: TRBJ2-3; size: once; DNA: TGTGCCACCAGTGATCAGGCTGTGAGCACAGATACGCAGTATTTT; CDR3: CATSDQAVSTDTQYF
V: TRBV7-9; D: NA; J: TRBJ1-6; size: NA; DNA: TGTGCCAGCAGCTTAACCGGAGAGCCACCCCTCCACTTT; CDR3: CASSLTGEPPLHF
V: TRBV15; D: NA; J: TRBJ1-4; size: many; DNA: TGTGCCACCAGCAGAGATCAGGGCACCTTTAATGAAAAACTGTTTTTT; CDR3: CATSRDQGTFNEKLFF
V: TRBV12-3/TRBV12-4; D: NA; J: TRBJ1-5; size: many; DNA: TGTGCCAGCAGTTTTTGGGGGCAGGATCAGCCCCAGCATTTT; CDR3: CASSFWGQDQPQHF
V: TRBV5-6; D: NA; J: TRBJ1-2; size: NA; DNA: TGTGCCAGCAGCTCCTATACGAGTTCTGGAAACACCTTC; CDR3: CASSSYTSSGNTF
V: TRBV20-1; D: NA; J: TRBJ2-7; size: many; DNA: TGCAGTGCTAGACGAGGGGGAGGCTACTACGAGCAGTACTTC; CDR3: CSARRGGGYYEQYF
V: TRBV18; D: TRBD1; J: TRBJ1-2; size: many; DNA: TGTGCCAGCTCACTCAACCTGGGACAGGGAGTTTGCGATGGCTACACCTTC; CDR3: CASSLNLGQGVCDGYTF
V: TRBV29-1; D: NA; J: TRBJ1-2; size: many; DNA: TGCAGCGTTGCGGAACCTAACTATGGCTACACCTTC; CDR3: CSVAEPNYGYTF
V: TRBV6-6; D: NA; J: TRBJ2-1; size: many; DNA: TGTGCCAGCAGTTACTCGAACGGGCGCAATGAGCAGTTCTTC; CDR3: CASSYSNGRNEQFF
V: TRBV4-1; D: NA; J: TRBJ2-4; size: NA; DNA: TGCGCCAGCAGCCTTCGGGCTTTAGCCAAAAACATTCAGTACTTC; CDR3: CASSLRALAKNIQYF
V: TRBV20-1; D: NA; J: TRBJ1-6; size: many; DNA: TGCAGTGCTAGACGGCGTAGCTCCTATAATTCACCCCTCCACTTT; CDR3: CSARRRSSYNSPLHF
V: TRBV7-2; D: NA; J: TRBJ2-2; size: many; DNA: TGTGCCAGCAGCTTAGGAGCTTACACCGGGGAGCTGTTTTTT; CDR3: CASSLGAYTGELFF
V: TRBV12-3/TRBV12-4; D: NA; J: TRBJ2-5; size: once; DNA: TGTGCCAACGCCCAGCGGGTGTATCAAGAGACCCAGTACTTC; CDR3: CANAQRVYQETQYF
V: TRBV7-2; D: TRBD1; J: TRBJ1-1; size: NA; DNA: TGTGCCAGCAGCTTAGCGCCAGGGGGCACTGAAGCTTTCTTT; CDR3: CASSLAPGGTEAFF
V: TRBV27; D: NA; J: TRBJ1-4; size: NA; DNA: TGTGCCAGCAGTGAAAAGGGGGGGCAGAGTAATGAAAAACTGTTTTTT; CDR3: CASSEKGGQSNEKLFF
V: TRBV7-2; D: TRBD1; J: TRBJ1-2; size: many; DNA: TGTGCCAGCAGCAACAGACAGGGGGCTCCTGGGTATGGCTACACCTTC; CDR3: CASSNRQGAPGYGYTF
V: TRBV2; D: NA; J: TRBJ1-2; size: many; DNA: TGTGCCAGCAGACAGGGCGCCGGCTATGGCTACACCTTC; CDR3: CASRQGAGYGYTF
V: TRBV7-8; D: NA; J: TRBJ1-4; size: NA; DNA: TGTGCCAGCAGCTCAGGACTAGCGGGGGGGCTGTTTTTT; CDR3: CASSSGLAGGLFF
V: TRBV20-1; D: NA; J: TRBJ1-4; size: NA; DNA: TGCAGTGCTAGGCGACAGATTGAAGGAAAACTGTTTTTT; CDR3: CSARRQIEGKLFF
V: TRBV2; D: NA; J: TRBJ1-2; size: NA; DNA: TGTGCCAGCAGTGAAGACGGAAAAATGCGGCATGGCTACATCTTC; CDR3: CASSEDGKMRHGYIF
V: TRBV9; D: NA; J: TRBJ2-2; size: many; DNA: TGTGCCAGCAGCCCCCAGACAGGCTTGAACACCGGGGAGCTGTTTTTT; CDR3: CASSPQTGLNTGELFF
V: TRBV7-9; D: NA; J: TRBJ1-4; size: many; DNA: TGTGCCAGTAGGGAATTCGATGAAAAACTGTTTTTT; CDR3: CASREFDEKLFF
V: TRBV12-3/TRBV12-4; D: TRBD1; J: TRBJ2-1; size: NA; DNA: TGTGCCAGCAGGACAGGGGGTTCCAGGGGGCAGTTCTTC; CDR3: CASRTGGSRGQFF
V: TRBV5-1; D: NA; J: TRBJ2-5; size: many; DNA: TGCGCCAGCAGCTTGGGGGCAGCTCAAGAGACCCAGTACTTC; CDR3: CASSLGAAQETQYF
V: TRBV7-9; D: NA; J: TRBJ2-1; size: few; DNA: TGTGCCAGCAGCTCAAGCGCCTACAATGAGCAGTTCTTC; CDR3: CASSSSAYNEQFF
V: TRBV30; D: NA; J: TRBJ2-3; size: many; DNA: TGTGCCTGGAGTCGGGACCGAGGAACAGATACGCAGTATTTT; CDR3: CAWSRDRGTDTQYF
V: TRBV12-3/TRBV12-4; D: TRBD1; J: TRBJ2-3; size: many; DNA: TGTGCCAGCAGTTTAGGGGGACAGGTAATCGGTACGCAGTATTTT; CDR3: CASSLGGQVIGTQYF
V: TRBV18; D: NA; J: TRBJ1-3; size: many; DNA: TGTGCCAGCTCACTAGGGTCGGTCCCGTCTGGAAACACCATATATTTT; CDR3: CASSLGSVPSGNTIYF
V: TRBV7-9; D: NA; J: TRBJ2-1; size: many; DNA: TGTGCCAGCAGCTTAGTTGGTGGCGGGTCGGACAATGAGCAGTTCTTC; CDR3: CASSLVGGGSDNEQFF
V: TRBV7-2; D: NA; J: TRBJ1-5; size: NA; DNA: TGTGCCAGCAGCGTGACAGTTAATCAGCCCCAGCATTTT; CDR3: CASSVTVNQPQHF
V: TRBV20-1; D: NA; J: TRBJ2-3; size: many; DNA: TGCAGTGCTAGACGGATAGGCTCGGGTGATACGCAGTATTTT; CDR3: CSARRIGSGDTQYF
V: TRBV7-9; D: TRBD1; J: TRBJ1-6; size: NA; DNA: TGTGCCAGCAGCTGGGGTAGGACAGGGGTAGCTTTACCCCTCCACTTT; CDR3: CASSWGRTGVALPLHF
V: TRBV30; D: NA; J: TRBJ1-5; size: many; DNA: TGTGCCTGGGGACAGTCCGGTCAGCCCCAGCATTTT; CDR3: CAWGQSGQPQHF
V: TRBV20-1; D: NA; J: TRBJ1-2; size: NA; DNA: TGCAGTGCTAGAGATAGCGGGGGGGGCTACACCTTC; CDR3: CSARDSGGGYTF
V: TRBV18; D: NA; J: TRBJ1-6; size: NA; DNA: TGTGCCAGCTCACCAGCGGCAGGGGAAAATTCACCCCTCCACTTT; CDR3: CASSPAAGENSPLHF
V: TRBV7-3; D: NA; J: TRBJ2-3; size: many; DNA: TGTGCCAGCAGCTTAAACCCCTTAGGCATAGATACGCAGTATTTT; CDR3: CASSLNPLGIDTQYF
V: TRBV7-3; D: NA; J: TRBJ2-3; size: many; DNA: TGTGCCAGCAGCAGCACTCTAGCTGGCACAGATACGCAGTATTTT; CDR3: CASSSTLAGTDTQYF
V: TRBV12-3/TRBV12-4; D: NA; J: TRBJ1-2; size: many; DNA: TGTGCCAGCAGTTTAATGGAAGATTATGGCTACACCTTC; CDR3: CASSLMEDYGYTF
V: TRBV19; D: TRBD1; J: TRBJ1-1; size: NA; DNA: TGTGCCAGTAGTATTCTCACAGGGGGCTTGGGCACTGAAGCTTTCTTT; CDR3: CASSILTGGLGTEAFF
V: TRBV2; D: NA; J: TRBJ1-4; size: many; DNA: TGTGCCAGCAGGGGGATGGTCGGGGAAAAACTGTTTTTT; CDR3: CASRGMVGEKLFF
V: TRBV2; D: NA; J: TRBJ2-1; size: NA; DNA: TGTGCCAGCAGTGAAGGTACTAGCAGGAATGAGCAGTTCTTC; CDR3: CASSEGTSRNEQFF
V: TRBV12-3/TRBV12-4; D: TRBD1; J: TRBJ1-2; size: many; DNA: TGTGCCAGCAGGAGCCAGGGGGCGGGGGGTGGCTACACCTTC; CDR3: CASRSQGAGGGYTF
V: TRBV6-5; D: NA; J: TRBJ1-1; size: NA; DNA: TGTGCCGGCAGTTACGTCCGGGGTGGACTTTCGGGCACTGAAGCTTTCTTT; CDR3: CAGSYVRGGLSGTEAFF
V: TRBV5-1; D: NA; J: TRBJ2-2; size: NA; DNA: TGCGCCAGCACCTTGGGAGGGGGCCCGAACACCGGGGAGCTGTTTTTT; CDR3: CASTLGGGPNTGELFF
V: TRBV12-3/TRBV12-4; D: NA; J: TRBJ1-3; size: many; DNA: TGTGCCAGCACCATCCAGGCTTTTTCTGGAAACACCATATATTTT; CDR3: CASTIQAFSGNTIYF
V: TRBV19; D: TRBD2; J: TRBJ2-1; size: many; DNA: TGTGCCAGTAGTATGAAGCGGGGACCTAAGAATGAGCAGTTCTTC; CDR3: CASSMKRGPKNEQFF
V: TRBV5-1; D: NA; J: TRBJ1-6; size: many; DNA: TGCGCCAGCAGACTCTCCGGGACAAGAGCTTCACCCCTCCACTTT; CDR3: CASRLSGTRASPLHF